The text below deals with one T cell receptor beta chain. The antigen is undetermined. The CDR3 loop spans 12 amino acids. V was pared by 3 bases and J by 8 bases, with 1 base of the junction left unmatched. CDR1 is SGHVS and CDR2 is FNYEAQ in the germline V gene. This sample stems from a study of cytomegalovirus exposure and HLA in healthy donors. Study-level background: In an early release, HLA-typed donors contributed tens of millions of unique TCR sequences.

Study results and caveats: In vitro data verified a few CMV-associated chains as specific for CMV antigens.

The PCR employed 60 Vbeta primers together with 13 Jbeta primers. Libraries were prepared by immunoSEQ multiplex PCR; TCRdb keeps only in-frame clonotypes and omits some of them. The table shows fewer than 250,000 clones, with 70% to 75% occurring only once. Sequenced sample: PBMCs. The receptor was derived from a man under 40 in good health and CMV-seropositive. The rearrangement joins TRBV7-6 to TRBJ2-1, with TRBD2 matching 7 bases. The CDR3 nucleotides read TGTGCCAGCAGCTTGCGGGGGTATGAGCAGTTCTTC. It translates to CASSLRGYEQFF.